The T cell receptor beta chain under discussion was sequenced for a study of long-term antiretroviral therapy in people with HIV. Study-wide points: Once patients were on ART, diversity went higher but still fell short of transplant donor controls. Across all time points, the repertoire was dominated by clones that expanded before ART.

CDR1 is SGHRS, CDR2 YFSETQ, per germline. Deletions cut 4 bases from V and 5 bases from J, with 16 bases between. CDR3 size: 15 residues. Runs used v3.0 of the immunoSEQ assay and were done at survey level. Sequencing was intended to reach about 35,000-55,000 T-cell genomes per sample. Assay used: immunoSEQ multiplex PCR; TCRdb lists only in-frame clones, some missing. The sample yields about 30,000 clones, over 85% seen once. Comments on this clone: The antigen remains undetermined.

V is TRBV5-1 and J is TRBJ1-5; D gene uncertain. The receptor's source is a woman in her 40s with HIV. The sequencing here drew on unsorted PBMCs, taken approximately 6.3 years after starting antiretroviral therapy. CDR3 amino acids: CASSPDGRGDQPQHF. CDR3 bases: TGCGCCAGCAGCCCCGACGGGAGAGGAGATCAGCCCCAGCATTTT.